This T cell receptor beta chain was captured by sequencing in a study of graft-versus-host responses after intestinal transplantation. About the research overall: Recipients got multivisceral, liver-intestinal, or isolated intestinal transplants. Induction using anti-thymocyte globulin, followed by tacrolimus and steroids for 2 to 4 years, was given to all recipients.

Notes on this clone: Its specificity is not known.

TCRdb's table, derived via immunoSEQ multiplex PCR, lists solely in-frame clones and lacks some. The repertoire holds more than 90,000 clones, with over 80% as singletons. The CDR3 covers 15 residues. V lost 4 bases and J lost 1, with 11 bases in between. Germline V gene data show CDR1 as SNHLY and CDR2 as FYNNEI. This sequence was found in a human donor who received an intestinal transplant. The V and J genes are TRBV2 and TRBJ1-3, with D possibly being TRBD1 (6 bases). The material was unstimulated CD8+ T cells sorted from spleen or lymph node cells, obtained before intestinal transplant. For the CDR3, the DNA is TGTGCCAGCAGTGGGGACAACCCTTCTGGAAACACCATATATTTT. It specifies CASSGDNPSGNTIYF.